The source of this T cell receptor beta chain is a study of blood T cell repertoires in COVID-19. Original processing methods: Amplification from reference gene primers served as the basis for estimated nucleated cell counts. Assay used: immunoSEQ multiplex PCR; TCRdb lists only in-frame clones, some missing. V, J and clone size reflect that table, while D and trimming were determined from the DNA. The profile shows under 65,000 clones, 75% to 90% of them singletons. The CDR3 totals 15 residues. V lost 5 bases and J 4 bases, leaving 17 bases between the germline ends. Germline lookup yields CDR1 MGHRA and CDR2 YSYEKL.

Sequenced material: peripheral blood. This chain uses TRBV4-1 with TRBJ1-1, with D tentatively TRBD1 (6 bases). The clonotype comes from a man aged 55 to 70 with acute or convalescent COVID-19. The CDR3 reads CASSARGGRSTEAFF. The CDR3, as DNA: TGCGCCAGCAGCGCCCGCGGGGGCAGGAGCACTGAAGCTTTCTTT.